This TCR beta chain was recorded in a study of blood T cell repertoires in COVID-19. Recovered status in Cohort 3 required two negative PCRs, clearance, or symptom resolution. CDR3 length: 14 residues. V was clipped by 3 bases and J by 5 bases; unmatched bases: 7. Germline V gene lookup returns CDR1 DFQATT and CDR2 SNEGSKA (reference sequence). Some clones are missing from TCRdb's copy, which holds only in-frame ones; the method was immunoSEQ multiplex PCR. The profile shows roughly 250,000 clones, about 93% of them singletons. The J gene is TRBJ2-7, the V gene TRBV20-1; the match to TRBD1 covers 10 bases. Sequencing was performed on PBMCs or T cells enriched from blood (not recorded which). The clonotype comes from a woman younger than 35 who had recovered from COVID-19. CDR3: CSASGGQGFHEQYF. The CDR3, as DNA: TGCAGTGCTAGTGGGGGACAGGGGTTCCACGAGCAGTACTTC.